The table lists the clone carrying this TCR beta chain with a few counts. Its antigen is not known. This sample is drawn from a study of T cell responses to AZD1222 COVID-19 vaccine. On the study more broadly: Analyses pooled second doses at about 4 or about 12 weeks. Points from the study as a whole: Sampling that yielded the repertoires occurred only after the peak T cell response.

The CDR3 contains 14 residues. Germline V gene data show CDR1 as SGHVS and CDR2 as FNYEAQ. V was trimmed by 1 base and J by 2 bases, leaving 7 bases between them. Sequenced by immunoSEQ multiplex PCR; TCRdb stores in-frame clones only, minus some. Among more than 75,000 clones listed, about 89% were seen once. This rearrangement joins TRBV7-6 to TRBJ2-3; D call uncertain. This clonotype originated in an adult in good health. Sequencing used peripheral blood, obtained on day 0 of AZD1222 vaccination. The CDR3 sequence is CASSLVGPTDTQYF. CDR3 bases: TGTGCCAGCAGCTTAGTTGGTCCCACAGATACGCAGTATTTT.